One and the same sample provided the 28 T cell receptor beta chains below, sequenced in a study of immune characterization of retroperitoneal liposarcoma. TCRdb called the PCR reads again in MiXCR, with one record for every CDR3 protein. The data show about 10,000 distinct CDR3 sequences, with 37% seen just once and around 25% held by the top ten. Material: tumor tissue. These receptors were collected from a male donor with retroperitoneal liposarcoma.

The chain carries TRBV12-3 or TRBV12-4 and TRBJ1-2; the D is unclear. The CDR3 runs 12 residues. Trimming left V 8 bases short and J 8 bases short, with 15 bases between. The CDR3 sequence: CASGLIVEGYTF. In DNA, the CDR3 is TGTGCCAGCGGTCTAATCGTGGAGGGCTACACCTTC.

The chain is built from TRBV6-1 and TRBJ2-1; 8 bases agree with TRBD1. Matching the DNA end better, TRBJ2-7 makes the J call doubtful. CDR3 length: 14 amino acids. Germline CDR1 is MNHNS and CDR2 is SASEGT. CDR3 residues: CASRLGQGRSEQYF. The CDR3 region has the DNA TGTGCCAGCAGATTAGGACAGGGAAGGAGCGAGCAGTACTTC.

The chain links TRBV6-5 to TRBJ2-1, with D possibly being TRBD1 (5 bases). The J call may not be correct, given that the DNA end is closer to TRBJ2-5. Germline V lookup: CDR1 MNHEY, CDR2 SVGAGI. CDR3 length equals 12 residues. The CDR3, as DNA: TGTGCCAGCAGACAGGACCAAGAGACCCAGTACTTC. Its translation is CASRQDQETQYF.

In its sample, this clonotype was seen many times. The CDR3 here is CASTPRAGNTEAFF. CDR3 DNA sequence: TGTGCCAGCACCCCCAGGGCAGGGAACACTGAAGCTTTCTTT. The chain has TRBV6-1 and TRBJ1-1, with a possible D match to TRBD1 (5 bases). The CDR3 extends over 14 amino acids. The germline V gene encodes CDR1 MNHNS and CDR2 SASEGT. Trimming took off 7 bases at V and 1 base at J, with 13 bases between the two ends.

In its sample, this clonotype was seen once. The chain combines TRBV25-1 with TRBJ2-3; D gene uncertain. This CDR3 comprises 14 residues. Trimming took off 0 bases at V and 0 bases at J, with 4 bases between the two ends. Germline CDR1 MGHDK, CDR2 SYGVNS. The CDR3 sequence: CASSEYLSTDTQYF. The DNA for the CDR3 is TGTGCCAGCAGTGAATATCTCAGCACAGATACGCAGTATTTT.

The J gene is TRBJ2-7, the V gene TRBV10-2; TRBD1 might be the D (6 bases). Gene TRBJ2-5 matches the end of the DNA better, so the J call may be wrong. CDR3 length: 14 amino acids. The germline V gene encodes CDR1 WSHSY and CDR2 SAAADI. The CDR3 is CASSAGEQRETQYF. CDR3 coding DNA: TGCGCCAGCAGCGCAGGGGAACAGAGAGAGACCCAGTACTTC.

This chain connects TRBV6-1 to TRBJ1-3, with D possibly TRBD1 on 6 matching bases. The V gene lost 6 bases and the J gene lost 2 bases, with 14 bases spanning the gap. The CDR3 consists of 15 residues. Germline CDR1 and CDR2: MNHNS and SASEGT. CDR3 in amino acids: CASSLQGRTGNTIYF. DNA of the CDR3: TGTGCCAGCAGCTTACAGGGCCGGACTGGAAACACCATATATTTT.

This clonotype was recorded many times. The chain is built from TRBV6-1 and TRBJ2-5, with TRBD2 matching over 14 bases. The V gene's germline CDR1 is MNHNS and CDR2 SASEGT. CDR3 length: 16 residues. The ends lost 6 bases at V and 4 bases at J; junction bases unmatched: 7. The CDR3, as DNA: TGTGCCAGCAGGCCGGGACTAGCGGGAGTAGGAGAGACCCAGTACTTC. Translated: CASRPGLAGVGETQYF.

In DNA, the CDR3 is TGTGCCAGCAGTTTTGGGGGGAGCAAAAACATTCAGTACTTC. Encoded protein: CASSFGGSKNIQYF. This chain links TRBV6-5 with TRBJ2-4, with D possibly being TRBD2 (6 bases). V gave up 4 bases and J gave up 3 bases, with 10 bases separating them. This CDR3 region has 14 residues. Germline CDR1 and CDR2: MNHEY and SVGAGI.

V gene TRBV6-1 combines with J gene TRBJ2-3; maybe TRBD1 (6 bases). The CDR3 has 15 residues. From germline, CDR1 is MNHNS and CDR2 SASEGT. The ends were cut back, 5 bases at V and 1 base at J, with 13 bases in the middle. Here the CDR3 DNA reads TGTGCCAGCAGTTGGCAGGGGATAGGCACAGATACGCAGTATTTT. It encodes CASSWQGIGTDTQYF.

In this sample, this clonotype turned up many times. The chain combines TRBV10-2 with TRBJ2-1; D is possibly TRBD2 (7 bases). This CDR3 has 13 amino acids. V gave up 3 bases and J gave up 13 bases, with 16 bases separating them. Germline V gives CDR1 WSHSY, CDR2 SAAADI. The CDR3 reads CASSDPGRGQQFF. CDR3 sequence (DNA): TGCGCCAGCAGTGATCCAGGGCGGGGGCAACAGTTCTTC.

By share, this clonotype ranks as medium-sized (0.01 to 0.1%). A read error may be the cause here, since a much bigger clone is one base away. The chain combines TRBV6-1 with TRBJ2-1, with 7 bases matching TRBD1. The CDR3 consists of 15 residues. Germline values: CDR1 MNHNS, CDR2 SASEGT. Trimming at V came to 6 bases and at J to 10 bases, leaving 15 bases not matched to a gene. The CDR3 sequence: CASRGPGQSTYEQFF. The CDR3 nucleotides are TGTGCCAGCAGGGGACCGGGACAGAGCACCTACGAGCAGTTCTTC.

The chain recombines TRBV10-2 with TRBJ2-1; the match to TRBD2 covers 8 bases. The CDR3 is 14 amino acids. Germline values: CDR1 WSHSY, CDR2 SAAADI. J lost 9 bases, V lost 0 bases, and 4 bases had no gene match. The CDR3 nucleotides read TGCGCCAGCAGTGAGTCCACTAGCGGAACTGAGCAGTTCTTC. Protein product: CASSESTSGTEQFF.

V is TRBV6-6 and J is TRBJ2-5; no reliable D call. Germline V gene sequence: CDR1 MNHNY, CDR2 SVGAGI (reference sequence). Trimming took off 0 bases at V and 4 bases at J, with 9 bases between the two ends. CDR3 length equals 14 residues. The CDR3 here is CASSYSMIGETQYF. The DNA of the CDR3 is TGTGCCAGCAGTTACTCGATGATAGGAGAGACCCAGTACTTC.

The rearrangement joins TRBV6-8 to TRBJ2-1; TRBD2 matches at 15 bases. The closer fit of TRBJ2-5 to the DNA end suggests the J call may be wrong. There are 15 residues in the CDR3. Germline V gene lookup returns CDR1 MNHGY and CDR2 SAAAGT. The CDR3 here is CASTGLAGGPKTQYF. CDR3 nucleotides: TGTGCCAGCACCGGACTAGCGGGAGGGCCGAAGACCCAGTACTTC.

In DNA form, the CDR3 reads TGTGCCAGCAGCTTCTCGCCGGGTTCCCCTAGCAATCAGCCCCAGCATTTT. Its translation: CASSFSPGSPSNQPQHF. The genes are TRBV7-8 and TRBJ1-5, with D unclear. The CDR3 totals 17 residues. Germline-derived CDR1 and CDR2 are SGHVS and FQNEAQ. Between the trimmed V and J ends, which lost 3 bases and 0 bases, there was a span of 15 bases.

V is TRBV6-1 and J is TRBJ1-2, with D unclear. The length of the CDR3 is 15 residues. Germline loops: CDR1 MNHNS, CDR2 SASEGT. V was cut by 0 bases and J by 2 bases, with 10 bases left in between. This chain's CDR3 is CASSEALRGNYGYTF. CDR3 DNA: TGTGCCAGCAGTGAAGCGCTTCGGGGAAACTATGGCTACACCTTC.

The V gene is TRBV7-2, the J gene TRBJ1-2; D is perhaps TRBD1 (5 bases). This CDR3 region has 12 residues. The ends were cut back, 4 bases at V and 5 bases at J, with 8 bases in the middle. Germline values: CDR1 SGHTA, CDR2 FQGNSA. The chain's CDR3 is CASSSDRYGYTF. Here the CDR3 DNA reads TGTGCCAGCAGCTCAGACAGATATGGCTACACCTTC. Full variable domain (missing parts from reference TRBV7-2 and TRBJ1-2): GAGVSQSPSNKVTEKGKDVELRCDPISGHTALYWYRQSLGQGLEFLIYFQGNSAPDKSGLPSDRFSAERTGGSVSTLTIQRTQQEDSAVYLCASSSDRYGYTFGSGTRLTVV.

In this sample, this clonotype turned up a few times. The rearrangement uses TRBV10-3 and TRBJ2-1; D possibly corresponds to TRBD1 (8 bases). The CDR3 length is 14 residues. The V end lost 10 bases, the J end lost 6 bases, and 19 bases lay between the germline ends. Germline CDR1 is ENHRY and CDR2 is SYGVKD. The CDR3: CASNRGGEGNEQFF. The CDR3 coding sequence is TGTGCCAGCAACAGGGGGGGGGAGGGCAATGAGCAGTTCTTC.

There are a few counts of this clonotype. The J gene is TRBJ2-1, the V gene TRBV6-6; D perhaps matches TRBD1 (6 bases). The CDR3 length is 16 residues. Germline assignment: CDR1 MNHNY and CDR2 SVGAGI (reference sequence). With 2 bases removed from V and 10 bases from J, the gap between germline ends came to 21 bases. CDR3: CASSYGVEAGVGEQFF. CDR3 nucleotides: TGTGCCAGCAGTTACGGAGTCGAGGCAGGGGTGGGCGAGCAGTTCTTC.

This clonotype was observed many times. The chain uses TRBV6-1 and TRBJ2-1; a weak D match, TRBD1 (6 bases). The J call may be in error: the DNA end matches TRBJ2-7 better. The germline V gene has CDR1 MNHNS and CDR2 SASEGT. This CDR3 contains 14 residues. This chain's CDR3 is CASSEYGTNYEQYF. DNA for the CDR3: TGTGCCAGCAGTGAATATGGGACAAACTACGAGCAGTACTTC.

The CDR3 is CASSPNGGNYYNEQFF. The CDR3 DNA reads as TGTGCCAGCAGCCCGAACGGGGGCAATTACTACAATGAGCAGTTCTTC. This chain joins TRBV7-4 and TRBJ2-1; D might be TRBD1 or TRBD2, each matching 6 bases. Trimming removed 5 bases from V and 3 bases from J, with 17 bases in between. This CDR3 contains 16 residues. Germline assignment: CDR1 SGHVT and CDR2 SQSDAQ.

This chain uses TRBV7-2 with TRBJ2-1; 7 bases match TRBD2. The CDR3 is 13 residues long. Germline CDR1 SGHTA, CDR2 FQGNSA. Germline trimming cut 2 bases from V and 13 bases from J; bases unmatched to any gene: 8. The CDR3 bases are TGTGCCAGCAGCTTACCGGGAGGCGAGACCCAGTTCTTC. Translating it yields CASSLPGGETQFF.

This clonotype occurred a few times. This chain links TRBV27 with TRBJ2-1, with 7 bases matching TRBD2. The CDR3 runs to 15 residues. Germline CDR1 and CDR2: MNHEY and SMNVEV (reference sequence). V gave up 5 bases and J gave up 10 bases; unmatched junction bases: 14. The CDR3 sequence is CASSPQFSGMGEQFF. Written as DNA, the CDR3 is TGTGCCAGCAGTCCCCAATTCAGCGGGATGGGGGAGCAGTTCTTC.

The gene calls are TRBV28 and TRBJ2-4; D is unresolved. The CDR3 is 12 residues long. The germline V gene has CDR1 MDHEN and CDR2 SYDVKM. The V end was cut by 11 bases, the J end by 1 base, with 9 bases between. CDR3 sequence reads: CAVVAAKNIQYF. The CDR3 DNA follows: TGTGCCGTCGTCGCCGCCAAAAACATTCAGTACTTC.

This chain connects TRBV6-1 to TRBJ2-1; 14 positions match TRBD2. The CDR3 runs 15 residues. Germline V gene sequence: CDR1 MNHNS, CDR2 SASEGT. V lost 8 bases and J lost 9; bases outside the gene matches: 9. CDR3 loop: CASGIRLAGGREQFF. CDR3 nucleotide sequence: TGTGCCAGCGGAATCCGACTAGCGGGGGGGCGTGAGCAGTTCTTC.

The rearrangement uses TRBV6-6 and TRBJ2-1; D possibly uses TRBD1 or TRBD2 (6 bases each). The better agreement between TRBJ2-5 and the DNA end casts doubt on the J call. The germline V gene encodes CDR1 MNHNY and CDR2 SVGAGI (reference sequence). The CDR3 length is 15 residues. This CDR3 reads CASSPRVGGSETQYF. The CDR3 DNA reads TGTGCCAGCAGCCCCCGGGTGGGGGGCTCAGAGACCCAGTACTTC.

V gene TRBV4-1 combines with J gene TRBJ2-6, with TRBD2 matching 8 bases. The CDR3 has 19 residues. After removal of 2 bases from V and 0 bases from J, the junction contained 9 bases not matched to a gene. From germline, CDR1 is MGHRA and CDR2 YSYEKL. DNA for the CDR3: TGCGCCAGCAGCCAACTAGGACTAGCCGATATCTCTGGGGCCAACGTCCTGACTTTC. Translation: CASSQLGLADISGANVLTF.